This T cell receptor (beta chain) was captured by sequencing in a study of human T cells and chemical hapten exposure. There are 14 residues in the CDR3. V dropped 5 bases and J dropped 6 bases, with 14 bases sitting between them. The germline V gene encodes CDR1 MDHEN and CDR2 SYDVKM. TCRdb used MiXCR to reprocess the RACE reads, holding one entry per CDR3 protein. The sample yields some 350,000 distinct CDR3 sequences, about 6% seen once. Time point here: patch test 2, 6 weeks after DPC sensitization. This sample's treatment: therapeutic diphenylcyclopropenone sensitization with weekly scalp DPC. The rearrangement joins TRBV28 to TRBJ1-5; D gene uncertain. The sequence came from a woman younger than 35 with alopecia areata. Some clones in this sample may be carry-over from other donors' samples. The sample here was whole blood, taken in connection with sensitization to the hapten diphenylcyclopropenone (DPC). The CDR3, as DNA: TGTGCCAGCAGTACGGGTCGATTGGTTCAGCCCCAGCATTTT. It yields the protein CASSTGRLVQPQHF.